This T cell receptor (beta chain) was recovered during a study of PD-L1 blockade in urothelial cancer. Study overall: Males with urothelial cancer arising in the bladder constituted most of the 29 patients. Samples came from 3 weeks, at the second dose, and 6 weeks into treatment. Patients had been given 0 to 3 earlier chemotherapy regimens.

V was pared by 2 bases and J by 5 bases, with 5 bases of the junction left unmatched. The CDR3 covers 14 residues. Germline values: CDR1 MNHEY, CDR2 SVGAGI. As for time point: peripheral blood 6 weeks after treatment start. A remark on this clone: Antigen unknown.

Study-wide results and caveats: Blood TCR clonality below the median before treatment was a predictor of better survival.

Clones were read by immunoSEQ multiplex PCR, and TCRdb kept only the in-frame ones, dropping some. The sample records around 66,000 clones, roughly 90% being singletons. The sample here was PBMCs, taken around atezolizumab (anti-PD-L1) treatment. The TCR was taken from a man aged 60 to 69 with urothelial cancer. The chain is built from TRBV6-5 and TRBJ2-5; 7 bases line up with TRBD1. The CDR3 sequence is CASSYGRGIETQYF. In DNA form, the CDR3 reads TGTGCCAGCAGTTACGGCAGGGGGATTGAGACCCAGTACTTC.